The subject of this entry is one TCR beta chain. Profiling relied on immunoSEQ multiplex PCR, and the TCRdb table lists in-frame clones only, not all of them. The repertoire has under 200,000 clones, roughly 91% of them found once; the top ten carry approximately 1.6%. The entry originates in a study of control samples from healthy donors and cancer patients. The CDR3 totals 15 residues. The V segment lost 1 base and the J segment 2 bases; nucleotides outside the gene matches: 4. This chain links TRBV23-1 with TRBJ2-7, with 8 bases that match TRBD1. TRBV23-1 is identified as an open reading frame with a role that is uncertain. The specimen was blood. The sequence was collected from a woman in her 30s in good health. The CDR3 sequence: CASSQCRRGPYEQYF. CDR3 DNA: TGCGCCAGCAGTCAATGCCGCAGGGGGCCCTACGAGCAGTACTTC.